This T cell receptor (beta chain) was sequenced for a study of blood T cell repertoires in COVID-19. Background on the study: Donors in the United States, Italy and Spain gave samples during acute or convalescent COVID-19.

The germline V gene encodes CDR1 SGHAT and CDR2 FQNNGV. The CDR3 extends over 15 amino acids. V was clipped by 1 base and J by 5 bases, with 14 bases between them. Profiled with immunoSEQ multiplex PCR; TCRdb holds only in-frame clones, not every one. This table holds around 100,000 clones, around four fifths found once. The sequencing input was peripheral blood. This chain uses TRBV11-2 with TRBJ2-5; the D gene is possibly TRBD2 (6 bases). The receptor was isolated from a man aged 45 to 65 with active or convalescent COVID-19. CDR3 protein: CASSLVRGIGETQYF. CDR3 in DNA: TGTGCCAGCAGCTTAGTTCGGGGGATCGGGGAGACCCAGTACTTC.